This T cell receptor (beta chain) was found in a study of T-cell reconstitution after alpha-beta-depleted transplantation in children. General study findings and limits: At day 60, the high TCRbeta diversity found in some patients originated from recipient T cells and thymic progenitors that had survived.

This clonotype has a count of ten or more. The target antigen is unknown. V lost 2 bases to trimming and J lost 0 bases, with 13 bases between them. CDR1 GTSNPN and CDR2 SVGIG come from the germline V gene (reference sequence). CDR3 length equals 16 residues. The TCRbeta library incorporated unique molecular identifiers. TCRdb used MiXCR to reprocess the PCR reads, holding one entry per CDR3 protein. This sample carries 200,000 to 250,000 distinct CDR3 sequences, approximately 10% of them seen once, and the ten largest clones take roughly 27%. The clonotype comes from a child younger than two with acute myeloid leukemia, due to receive a stem cell transplant. This sequence joins TRBV30 and TRBJ1-4; no firm D call. The source was PBMCs, collected before TCRalphabeta/CD19-depleted stem cell transplant. In DNA form, the CDR3 reads TGTGCCTGGAGTCCGACTTCCACCGCAACTAATGAAAAACTGTTTTTT. Its translation is CAWSPTSTATNEKLFF.